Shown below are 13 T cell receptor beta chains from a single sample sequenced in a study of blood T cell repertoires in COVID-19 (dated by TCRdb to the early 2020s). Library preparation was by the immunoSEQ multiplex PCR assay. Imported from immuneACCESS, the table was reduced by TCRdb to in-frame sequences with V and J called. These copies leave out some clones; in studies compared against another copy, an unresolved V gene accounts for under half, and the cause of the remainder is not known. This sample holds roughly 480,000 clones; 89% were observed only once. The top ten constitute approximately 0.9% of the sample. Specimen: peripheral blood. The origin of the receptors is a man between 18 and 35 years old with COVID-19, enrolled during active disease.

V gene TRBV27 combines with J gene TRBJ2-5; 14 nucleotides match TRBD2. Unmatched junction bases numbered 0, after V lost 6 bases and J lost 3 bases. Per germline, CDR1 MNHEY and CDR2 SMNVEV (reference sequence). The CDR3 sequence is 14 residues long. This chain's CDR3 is CASRGLAGEETQYF. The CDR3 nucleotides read TGTGCCAGCAGGGGACTAGCGGGAGAAGAGACCCAGTACTTC.

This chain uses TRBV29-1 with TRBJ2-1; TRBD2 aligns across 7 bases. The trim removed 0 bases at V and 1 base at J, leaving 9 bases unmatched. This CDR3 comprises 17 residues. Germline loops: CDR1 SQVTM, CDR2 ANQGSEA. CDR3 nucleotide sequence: TGCAGCGTTGAAGACGCGGGGGTGGGACCGTCCTACAATGAGCAGTTCTTC. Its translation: CSVEDAGVGPSYNEQFF.

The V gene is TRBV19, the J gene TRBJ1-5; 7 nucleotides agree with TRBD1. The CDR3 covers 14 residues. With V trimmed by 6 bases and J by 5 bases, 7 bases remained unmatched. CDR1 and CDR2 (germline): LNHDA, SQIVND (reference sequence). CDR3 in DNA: TGTGCCAGTAGCCAGACAGGGTACGATCAGCCCCAGCATTTT. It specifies CASSQTGYDQPQHF.

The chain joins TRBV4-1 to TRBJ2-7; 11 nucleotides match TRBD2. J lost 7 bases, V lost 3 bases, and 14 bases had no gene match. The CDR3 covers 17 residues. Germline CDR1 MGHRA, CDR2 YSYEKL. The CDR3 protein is CASSHSGRAVGLGEQYF. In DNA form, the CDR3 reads TGCGCCAGCAGCCATAGCGGGAGGGCCGTGGGCCTAGGGGAGCAGTACTTC.

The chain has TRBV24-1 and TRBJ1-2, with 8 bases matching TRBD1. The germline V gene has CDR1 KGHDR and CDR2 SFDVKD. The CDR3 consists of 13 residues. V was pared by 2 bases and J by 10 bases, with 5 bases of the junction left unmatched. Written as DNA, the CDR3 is TGTGCCACCAGTGATTCCGGGACAGGTCACTACACCTTC. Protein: CATSDSGTGHYTF.

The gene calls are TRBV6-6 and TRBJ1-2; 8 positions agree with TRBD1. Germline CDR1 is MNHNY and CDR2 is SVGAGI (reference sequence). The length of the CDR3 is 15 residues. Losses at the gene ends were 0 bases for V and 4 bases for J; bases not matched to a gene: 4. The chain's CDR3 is CASSYSDRVSYGYTF. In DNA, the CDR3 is TGTGCCAGCAGTTACTCGGACAGGGTGAGCTATGGCTACACCTTC.

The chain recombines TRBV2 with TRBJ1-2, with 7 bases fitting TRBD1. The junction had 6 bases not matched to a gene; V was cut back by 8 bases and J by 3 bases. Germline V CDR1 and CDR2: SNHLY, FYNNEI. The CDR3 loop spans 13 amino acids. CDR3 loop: CASSRGTDYGYTF. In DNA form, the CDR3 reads TGTGCCAGCTCGAGGGGGACAGACTATGGCTACACCTTC.

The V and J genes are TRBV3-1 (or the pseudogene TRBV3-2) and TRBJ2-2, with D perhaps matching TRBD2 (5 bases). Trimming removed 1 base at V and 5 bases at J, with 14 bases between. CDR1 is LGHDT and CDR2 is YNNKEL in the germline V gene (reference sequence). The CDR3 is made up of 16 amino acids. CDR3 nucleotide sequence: TGTGCCAGCAGCCAAGGGGGTGGCGGGCGGACCGGGGAGCTGTTTTTT. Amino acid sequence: CASSQGGGGRTGELFF.

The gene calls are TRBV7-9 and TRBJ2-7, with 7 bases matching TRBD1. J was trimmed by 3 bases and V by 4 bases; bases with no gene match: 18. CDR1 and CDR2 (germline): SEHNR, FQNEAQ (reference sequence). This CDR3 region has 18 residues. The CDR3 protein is CASSSTLLGGARIYEQYF. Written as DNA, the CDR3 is TGTGCCAGCAGCTCAACACTATTAGGGGGCGCGAGGATCTACGAGCAGTACTTC.

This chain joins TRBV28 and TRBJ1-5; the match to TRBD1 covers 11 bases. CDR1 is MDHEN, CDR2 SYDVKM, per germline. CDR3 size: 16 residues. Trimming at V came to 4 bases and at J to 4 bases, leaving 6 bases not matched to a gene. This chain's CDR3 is CASSSMDRGPNQPQHF. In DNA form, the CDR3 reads TGTGCCAGCAGTTCGATGGACAGGGGGCCAAATCAGCCCCAGCATTTT.

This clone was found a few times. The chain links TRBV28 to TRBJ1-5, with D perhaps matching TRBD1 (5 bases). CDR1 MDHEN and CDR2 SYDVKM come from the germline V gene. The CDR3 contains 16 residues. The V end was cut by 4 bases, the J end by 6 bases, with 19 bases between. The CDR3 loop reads CASSSPGLRVGQPQHF. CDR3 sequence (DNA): TGTGCCAGCAGTTCCCCGGGACTCAGAGTGGGTCAGCCCCAGCATTTT.

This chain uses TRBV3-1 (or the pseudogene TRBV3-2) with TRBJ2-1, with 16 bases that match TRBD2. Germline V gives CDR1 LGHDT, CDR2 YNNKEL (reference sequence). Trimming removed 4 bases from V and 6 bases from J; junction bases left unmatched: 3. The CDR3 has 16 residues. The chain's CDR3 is CASSRGLAGGGNEQFF. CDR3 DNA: TGTGCCAGCAGCCGGGGACTAGCGGGAGGGGGCAATGAGCAGTTCTTC.

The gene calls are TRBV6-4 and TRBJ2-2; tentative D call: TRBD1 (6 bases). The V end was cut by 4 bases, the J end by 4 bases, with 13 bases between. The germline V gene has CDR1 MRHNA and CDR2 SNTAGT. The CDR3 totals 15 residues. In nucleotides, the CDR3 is TGTGCCAGCAGTGCCACAGGGACGGGCACCGGGGAGCTGTTTTTT. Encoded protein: CASSATGTGTGELFF.